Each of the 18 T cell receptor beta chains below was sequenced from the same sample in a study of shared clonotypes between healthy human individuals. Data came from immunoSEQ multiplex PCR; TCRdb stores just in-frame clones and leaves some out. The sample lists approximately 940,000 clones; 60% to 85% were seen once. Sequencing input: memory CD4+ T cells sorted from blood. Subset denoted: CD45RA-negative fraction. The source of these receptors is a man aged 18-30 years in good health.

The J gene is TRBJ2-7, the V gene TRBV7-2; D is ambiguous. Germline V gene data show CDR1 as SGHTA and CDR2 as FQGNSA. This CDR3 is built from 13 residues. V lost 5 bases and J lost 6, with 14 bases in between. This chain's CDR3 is CASSERQTREQYF. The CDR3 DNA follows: TGTGCCAGCAGCGAACGCCAGACGCGCGAGCAGTACTTC.

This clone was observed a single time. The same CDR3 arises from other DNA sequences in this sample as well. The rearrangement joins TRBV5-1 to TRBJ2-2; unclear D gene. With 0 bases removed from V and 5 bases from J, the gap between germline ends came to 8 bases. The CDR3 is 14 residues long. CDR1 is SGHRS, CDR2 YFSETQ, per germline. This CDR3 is CASSLEGNTGELFF. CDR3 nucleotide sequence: TGCGCCAGCAGCTTGGAGGGAAATACCGGGGAGCTGTTTTTT.

The CDR3 region is CASSLAGLAGYEQYF. DNA of the CDR3: TGTGCCAGCAGCTTGGCCGGGCTAGCGGGCTACGAGCAGTACTTC. The chain employs TRBV5-4 and TRBJ2-7; 8 nucleotides align to TRBD2. CDR3 length equals 15 residues. The germline V gene has CDR1 SGHNT and CDR2 YYREEE (reference sequence). Unmatched junction bases numbered 5, after V lost 0 bases and J lost 3 bases.

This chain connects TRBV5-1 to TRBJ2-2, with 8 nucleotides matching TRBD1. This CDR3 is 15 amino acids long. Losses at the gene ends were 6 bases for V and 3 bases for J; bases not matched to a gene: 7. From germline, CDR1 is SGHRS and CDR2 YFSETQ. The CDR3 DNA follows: TGCGCCAGCAAAATGGGGACAGGCTACACCGGGGAGCTGTTTTTT. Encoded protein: CASKMGTGYTGELFF.

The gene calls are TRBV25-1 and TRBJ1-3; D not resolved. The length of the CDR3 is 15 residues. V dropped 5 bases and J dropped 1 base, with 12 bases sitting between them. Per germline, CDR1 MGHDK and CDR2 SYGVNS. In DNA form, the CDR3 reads TGTGCCAGCAGTATTTCGACGCGGTCTGGAAACACCATATATTTT. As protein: CASSISTRSGNTIYF.

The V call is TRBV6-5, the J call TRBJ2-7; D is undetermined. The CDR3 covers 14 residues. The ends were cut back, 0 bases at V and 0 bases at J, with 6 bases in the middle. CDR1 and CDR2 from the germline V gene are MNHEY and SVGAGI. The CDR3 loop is CASSYSPSSYEQYF. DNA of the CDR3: TGTGCCAGCAGTTACTCTCCGAGCTCCTACGAGCAGTACTTC.

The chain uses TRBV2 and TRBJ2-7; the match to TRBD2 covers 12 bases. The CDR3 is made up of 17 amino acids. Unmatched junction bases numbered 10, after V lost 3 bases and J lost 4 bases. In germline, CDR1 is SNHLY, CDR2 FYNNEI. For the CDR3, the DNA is TGTGCCAGCAGTGACCTCACCCTGACTAGCGGGAGTTACGAGCAGTACTTC. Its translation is CASSDLTLTSGSYEQYF.

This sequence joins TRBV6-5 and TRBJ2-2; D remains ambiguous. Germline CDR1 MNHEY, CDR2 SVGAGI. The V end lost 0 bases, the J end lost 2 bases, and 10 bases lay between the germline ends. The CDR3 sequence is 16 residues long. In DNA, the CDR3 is TGTGCCAGCAGTTACTCATTAGTTGTTAACACCGGGGAGCTGTTTTTT. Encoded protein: CASSYSLVVNTGELFF.

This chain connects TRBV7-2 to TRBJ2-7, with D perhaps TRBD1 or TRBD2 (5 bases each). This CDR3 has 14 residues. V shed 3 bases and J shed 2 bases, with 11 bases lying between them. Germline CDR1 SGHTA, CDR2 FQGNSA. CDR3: CASSLGKGPYEQYF. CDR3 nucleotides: TGTGCCAGCAGCTTGGGGAAGGGACCCTACGAGCAGTACTTC.

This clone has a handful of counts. The CDR3 is CASRGVQGTAQHF. CDR3 in DNA: TGTGCCAGCAGGGGCGTTCAGGGCACGGCCCAGCATTTT. This chain joins TRBV2 and TRBJ1-5; TRBD1 is a possible D gene (5 bases). Germline V gene data show CDR1 as SNHLY and CDR2 as FYNNEI. This CDR3 region has 13 residues. V lost 6 bases to trimming and J lost 11 bases, with 17 bases between them. Variable domain in full (rest from reference TRBV2 and TRBJ1-5): EPEVTQTPSHQVTQMGQEVILRCVPISNHLYFYWYRQILGQKVEFLVSFYNNEISEKSEIFDDQFSVERPDGSNFTLKIRSTKLEDSAMYFCASRGVQGTAQHFGDGTRLSIL.

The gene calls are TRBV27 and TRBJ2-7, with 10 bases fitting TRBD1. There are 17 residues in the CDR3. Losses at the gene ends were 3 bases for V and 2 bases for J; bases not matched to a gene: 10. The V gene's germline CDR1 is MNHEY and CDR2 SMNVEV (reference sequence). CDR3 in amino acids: CASSFIPGQGVAYEQYF. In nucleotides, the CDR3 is TGTGCCAGCAGTTTTATTCCCGGACAGGGGGTCGCCTACGAGCAGTACTTC.

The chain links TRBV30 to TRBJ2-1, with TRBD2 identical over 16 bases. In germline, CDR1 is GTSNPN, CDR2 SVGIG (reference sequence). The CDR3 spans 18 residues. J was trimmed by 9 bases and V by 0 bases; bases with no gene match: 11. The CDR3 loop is CAWSVPGTSGGALGEQFF. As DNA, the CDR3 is TGTGCCTGGAGTGTACCCGGGACTAGCGGGGGGGCCTTAGGTGAGCAGTTCTTC. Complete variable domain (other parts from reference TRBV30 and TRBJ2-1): SQTIHQWPATLVQPVGSPLSLECTVEGTSNPNLYWYRQAAGRGLQLLFYSVGIGQISSEVPQNLSASRPQDRQFILSSKKLLLSDSGFYLCAWSVPGTSGGALGEQFFGPGTRLTVL.

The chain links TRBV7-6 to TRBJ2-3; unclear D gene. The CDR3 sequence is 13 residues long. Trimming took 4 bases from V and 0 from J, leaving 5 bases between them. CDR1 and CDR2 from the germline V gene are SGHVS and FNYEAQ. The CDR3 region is CASSWASTDTQYF. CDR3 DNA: TGTGCCAGCAGCTGGGCTAGCACAGATACGCAGTATTTT.

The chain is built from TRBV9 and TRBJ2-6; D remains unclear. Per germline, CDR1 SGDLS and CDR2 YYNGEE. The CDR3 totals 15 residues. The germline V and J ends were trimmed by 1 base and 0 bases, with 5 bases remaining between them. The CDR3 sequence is CASSVYHSGANVLTF. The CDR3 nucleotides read TGTGCCAGCAGCGTATACCACTCTGGGGCCAACGTCCTGACTTTC. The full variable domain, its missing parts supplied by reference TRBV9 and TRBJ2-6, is DSGVTQTPKHLITATGQRVTLRCSPRSGDLSVYWYQQSLDQGLQFLIQYYNGEERAKGNILERFSAQQFPDLHSELNLSSLELGDSALYFCASSVYHSGANVLTFGAGSRLTVL.

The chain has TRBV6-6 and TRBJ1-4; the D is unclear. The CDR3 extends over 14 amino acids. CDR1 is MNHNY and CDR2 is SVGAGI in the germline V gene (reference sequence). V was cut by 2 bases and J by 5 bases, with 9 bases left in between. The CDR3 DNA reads TGTGCCAGCAGTTACCCCAGGATGAATGAAAAACTGTTTTTT. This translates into CASSYPRMNEKLFF.

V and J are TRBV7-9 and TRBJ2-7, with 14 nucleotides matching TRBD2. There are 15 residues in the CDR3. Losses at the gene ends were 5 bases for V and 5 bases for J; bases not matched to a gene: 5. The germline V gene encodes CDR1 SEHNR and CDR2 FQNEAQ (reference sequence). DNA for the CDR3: TGTGCCAGCAGCGCCGGACTAGCGGGAGGACACGAGCAGTACTTC. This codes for CASSAGLAGGHEQYF.

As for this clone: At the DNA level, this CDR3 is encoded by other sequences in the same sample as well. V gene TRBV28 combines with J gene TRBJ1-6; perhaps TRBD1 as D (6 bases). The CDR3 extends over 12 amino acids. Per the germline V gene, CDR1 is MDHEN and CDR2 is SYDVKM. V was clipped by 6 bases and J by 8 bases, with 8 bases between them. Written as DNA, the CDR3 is TGTGCCAGCAGCTCAGGGGATTCACCCCTCCACTTT. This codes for CASSSGDSPLHF.

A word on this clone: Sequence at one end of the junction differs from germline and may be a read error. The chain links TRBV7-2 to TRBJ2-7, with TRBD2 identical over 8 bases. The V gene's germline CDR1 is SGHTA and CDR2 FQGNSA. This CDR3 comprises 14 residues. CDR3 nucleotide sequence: TGTGCCAGCGGCTTCCGGGAGGGCCTGAACGAGCAGTACTTC. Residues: CASGFREGLNEQYF.